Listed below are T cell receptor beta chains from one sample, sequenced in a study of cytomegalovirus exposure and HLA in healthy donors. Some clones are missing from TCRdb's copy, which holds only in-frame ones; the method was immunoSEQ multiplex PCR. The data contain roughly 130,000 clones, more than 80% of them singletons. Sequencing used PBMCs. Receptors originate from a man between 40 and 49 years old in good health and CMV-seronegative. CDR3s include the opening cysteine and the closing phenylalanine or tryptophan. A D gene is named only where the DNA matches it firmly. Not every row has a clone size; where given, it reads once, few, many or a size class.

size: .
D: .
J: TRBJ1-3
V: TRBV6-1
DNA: TGTGCCAGCAGTGGACTTCAAGACTCTGGAAACACCATATATTTT
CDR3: CASSGLQDSGNTIYF

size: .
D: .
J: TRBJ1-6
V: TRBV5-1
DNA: TGCGCCAGCAGCTTGCAGGGTATGGGATCACCCCTCCACTTT
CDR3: CASSLQGMGSPLHF

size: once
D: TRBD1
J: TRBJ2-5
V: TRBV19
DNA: TGTGCCAGTAGTCTAATAGGGGGGCCAGGGGGCGGCGAGACCCAGTACTTC
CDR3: CASSLIGGPGGGETQYF

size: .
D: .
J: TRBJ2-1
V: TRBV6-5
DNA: TGTGCCAGCACCCCAGGGTTTACCCACTACAATGAGCAGTTCTTC
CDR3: CASTPGFTHYNEQFF

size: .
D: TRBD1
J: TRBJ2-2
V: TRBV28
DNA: TGTGCCAGCAGTTTTGGGACAGGAAACACCGGGGAGCTGTTTTTT
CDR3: CASSFGTGNTGELFF

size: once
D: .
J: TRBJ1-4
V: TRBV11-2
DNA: TGTGCCAGCAGCTTTGACCTGAGGGCTGAAAAACTGTTTTTT
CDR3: CASSFDLRAEKLFF

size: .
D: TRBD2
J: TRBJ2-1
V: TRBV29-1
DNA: TGCAGCGGGGAGGGGCAGTTCTTC
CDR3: CSGEGQFF

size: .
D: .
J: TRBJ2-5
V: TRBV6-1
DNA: TGTGCCAGCAGGGAAACAGGGCCAGAGACCCAGTACTTC
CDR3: CASRETGPETQYF

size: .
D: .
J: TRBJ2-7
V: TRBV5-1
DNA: TGCGCCAGCAGCTTGGGTGGGGGGTCCTACGAGCAGTACTTC
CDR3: CASSLGGGSYEQYF

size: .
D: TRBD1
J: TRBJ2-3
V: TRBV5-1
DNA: TGCGCCAGCAGCTTTGGACAGGTGGGAGATACGCAGTATTTT
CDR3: CASSFGQVGDTQYF

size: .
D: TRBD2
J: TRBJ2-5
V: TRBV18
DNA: TGTGCCACCTCCCCCCTACTAGCGGAAGAGACCCAGTACTTC
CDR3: CATSPLLAEETQYF

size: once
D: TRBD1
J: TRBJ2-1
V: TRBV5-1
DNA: TGCGCCAGCAGCTTGGCGGACAGGGCCTACAATGAGCAGTTCTTC
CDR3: CASSLADRAYNEQFF

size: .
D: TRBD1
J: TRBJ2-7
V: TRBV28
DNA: TGTGCCAGCAGGCCCGGGACAGGCTCCTACGAGCAGTACTTC
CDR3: CASRPGTGSYEQYF

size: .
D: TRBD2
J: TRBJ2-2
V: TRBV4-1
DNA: TGCGCCAGCAGCCAAGAAACCAGCGGGGTCACCGGGGAGCTGTTTTTT
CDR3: CASSQETSGVTGELFF

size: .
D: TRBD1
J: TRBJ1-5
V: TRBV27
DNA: TGTGCCAGCAGTCACACACAGGGGGGAGGAATAGAGCCCCAGCATTTT
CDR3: CASSHTQGGGIEPQHF

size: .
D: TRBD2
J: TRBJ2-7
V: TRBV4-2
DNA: TGTGCCAGCAGCCATCCACTCCCGGGGGGATCCTACGAGCAGTACTTC
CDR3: CASSHPLPGGSYEQYF

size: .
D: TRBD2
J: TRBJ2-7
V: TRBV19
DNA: TGTGCCAGTAGTAGGGCGGCAGGCGGGAGCTCCTACGAGCAGTACTTC
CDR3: CASSRAAGGSSYEQYF

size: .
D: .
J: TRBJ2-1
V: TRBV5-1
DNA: TGCGCCAGCAGCTTGGTCCGAGGGTCTTACAATGAGCAGTTCTTC
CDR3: CASSLVRGSYNEQFF

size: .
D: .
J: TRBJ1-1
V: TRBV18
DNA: TGTGCCAGCTCACCGGGCAGGGCGAACACTGAAGCTTTCTTT
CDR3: CASSPGRANTEAFF

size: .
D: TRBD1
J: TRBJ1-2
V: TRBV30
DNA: TGTGCCTGGAGTGTTGTGCAGGGGGGCGCCTACACCTTC
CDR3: CAWSVVQGGAYTF

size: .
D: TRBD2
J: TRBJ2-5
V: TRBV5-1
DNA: TGCGCCAGCAGCGGGGGGGGACTAGCGGGGCAAGAGACCCAGTACTTC
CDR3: CASSGGGLAGQETQYF

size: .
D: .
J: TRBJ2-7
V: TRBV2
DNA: TGTGCCAGCAGTCAAGGCAGGGTAGGGGTCGAGCAGTACTTC
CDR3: CASSQGRVGVEQYF

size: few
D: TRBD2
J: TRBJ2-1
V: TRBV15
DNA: TGTGCCACCAGCAGAGATAGGCTAGCGGGATACAATGAGCAGTTCTTC
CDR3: CATSRDRLAGYNEQFF

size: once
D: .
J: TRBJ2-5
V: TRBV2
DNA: TGTGCCAGCAGTGAAAGGGCGCGGGGGACCCAGTACTTC
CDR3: CASSERARGTQYF

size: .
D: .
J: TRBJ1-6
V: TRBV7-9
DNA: TGTGCCAGCAGCTCTAGACAGATGGATGATTATAATTCACCCCTCCACTTT
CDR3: CASSSRQMDDYNSPLHF

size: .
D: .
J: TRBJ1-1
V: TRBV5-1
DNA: TGCGCCAGCAGTAGCCGTGGGGCAGGAGCTAACACTGAAGCTTTCTTT
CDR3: CASSSRGAGANTEAFF

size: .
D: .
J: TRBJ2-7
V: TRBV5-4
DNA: TGTGCCAGCAGCCAGGGACTGGGGGGTATCTCCTACGAGCAGTACTTC
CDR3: CASSQGLGGISYEQYF

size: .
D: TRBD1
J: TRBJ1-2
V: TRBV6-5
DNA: TGTGCCAGCAGACTTGGACAGGGGAACTATGGCTACACCTTC
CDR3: CASRLGQGNYGYTF

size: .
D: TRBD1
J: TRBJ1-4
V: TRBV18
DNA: TGTGCCAGCTCACGAGGACAGGGTCGTGAAAAACTGTTTTTT
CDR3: CASSRGQGREKLFF

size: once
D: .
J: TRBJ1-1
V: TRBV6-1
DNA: TGTGCCAGCAGTGGGCTAGGGTCGCTGGGGGGGAACACTGAAGCTTTCTTT
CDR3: CASSGLGSLGGNTEAFF

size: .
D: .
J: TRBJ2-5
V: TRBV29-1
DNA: TGCAGCGTTGAGACATTAGGAATCCAAGAGACCCAGTACTTC
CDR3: CSVETLGIQETQYF

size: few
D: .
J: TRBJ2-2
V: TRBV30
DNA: TGTGCCTGGAGTGTACTAGGGTTGGTCGCGGGGGCCAGCGGGGAGCTGTTTTTT
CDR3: CAWSVLGLVAGASGELFF

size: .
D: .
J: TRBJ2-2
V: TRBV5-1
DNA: TGCGCCAGCAGCTTGGTTAACATGAACACCGGGGAGCTGTTTTTT
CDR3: CASSLVNMNTGELFF

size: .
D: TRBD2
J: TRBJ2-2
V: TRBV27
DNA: TGTGCCAGCAGGAGAGGAGCGGGGGGTTTTACCGGGGAGCTGTTTTTT
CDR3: CASRRGAGGFTGELFF

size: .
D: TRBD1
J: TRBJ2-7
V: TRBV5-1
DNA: TGCGCCAGCAGCTTGGCCCCCGGGACAGCAGAGCAGTACTTC
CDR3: CASSLAPGTAEQYF

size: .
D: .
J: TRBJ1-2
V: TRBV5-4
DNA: TGTGCCAGCAGCCCCTCGGGGGGGGCGTATGGCTACACCTTC
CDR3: CASSPSGGAYGYTF

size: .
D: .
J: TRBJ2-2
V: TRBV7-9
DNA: TGTGCCAGCAGCTTCTGGGCAGGGACCGGGGAGCTGTTTTTT
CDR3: CASSFWAGTGELFF

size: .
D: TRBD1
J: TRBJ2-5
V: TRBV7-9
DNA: TGTGCCAGCAGCCTACGGACAGGCCCCCAAGAGACCCAGTACTTC
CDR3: CASSLRTGPQETQYF

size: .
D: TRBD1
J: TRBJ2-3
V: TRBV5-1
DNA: TGCGCCAGCAGCGTAGGACAGGGGGCAGGGACAGATACGCAGTATTTT
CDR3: CASSVGQGAGTDTQYF

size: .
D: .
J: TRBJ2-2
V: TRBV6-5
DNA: TGTGCCAGCAGTTACTCACGGGGCACCGGGGAGCTGTTTTTT
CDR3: CASSYSRGTGELFF

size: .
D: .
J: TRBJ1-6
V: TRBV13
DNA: TGTGCCAGCAGCTTAGTAGGGAGGGATTCACCCCTCCACTTT
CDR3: CASSLVGRDSPLHF